This T cell receptor beta chain emerged from a study of T cell responses to AZD1222 COVID-19 vaccine. Study findings and constraints: Baseline antibody screening turned up just six or seven seropositive AZD1222 recipients.

The V and J ends lost 2 bases and 5 bases respectively, with 15 bases between them. The germline V gene encodes CDR1 MDHEN and CDR2 SYDVKM. The CDR3 is 15 residues long. Comments on this clone: What it binds is unknown.

Pooled in the analysis were second doses at about 4 or about 12 weeks. Only in-frame clones appear in the TCRdb table, and some are missing; sequencing was by immunoSEQ multiplex PCR. The top ten clones hold around 15% of a sample with about 110,000 clones, about 87% of them seen once. The TCR sequence derives from an adult who received the AZD1222 COVID-19 vaccine. This specimen consisted of peripheral blood, obtained 28 days after the second AZD1222 dose. The chain uses TRBV28 and TRBJ1-2; weak D call: TRBD1 (6 bases). The CDR3 bases are TGTGCCAGCAGTTTAAGTGGACAGAGACCGTATGGCTACACCTTC. It codes for CASSLSGQRPYGYTF.